The present entry profiles one T cell receptor (beta chain) with its context. This record belongs to a study of T cells expressing NK-cell markers. In the study overall: It was sorted CD3+CD56+NKG2C+, CD3+CD56+NKG2C- and CD3+CD56-NKG2C+ T cells that supplied the TCR beta repertoires.

TCRdb re-called the 5' RACE reads and catalogs CDR3 proteins one per entry, DNA excluded. This specimen shows hundreds of thousands of distinct CDR3 sequences; the ten leading clones hold less than 4.5%. The CDR3 extends over 15 amino acids. Looked up from germline, CDR1 is MNHEY and CDR2 is SVGAGI. This clonotype was sampled from a young man in good health. The chain uses TRBV6-5 and TRBJ2-1. The sample was blood T cells: a sorted CD56 or NKG2C T cell subset, CD4+ or CD8+ T cells, or bulk PBMC T cells (not recorded which). The CDR3 here is CASRLLATSYNEQFF.